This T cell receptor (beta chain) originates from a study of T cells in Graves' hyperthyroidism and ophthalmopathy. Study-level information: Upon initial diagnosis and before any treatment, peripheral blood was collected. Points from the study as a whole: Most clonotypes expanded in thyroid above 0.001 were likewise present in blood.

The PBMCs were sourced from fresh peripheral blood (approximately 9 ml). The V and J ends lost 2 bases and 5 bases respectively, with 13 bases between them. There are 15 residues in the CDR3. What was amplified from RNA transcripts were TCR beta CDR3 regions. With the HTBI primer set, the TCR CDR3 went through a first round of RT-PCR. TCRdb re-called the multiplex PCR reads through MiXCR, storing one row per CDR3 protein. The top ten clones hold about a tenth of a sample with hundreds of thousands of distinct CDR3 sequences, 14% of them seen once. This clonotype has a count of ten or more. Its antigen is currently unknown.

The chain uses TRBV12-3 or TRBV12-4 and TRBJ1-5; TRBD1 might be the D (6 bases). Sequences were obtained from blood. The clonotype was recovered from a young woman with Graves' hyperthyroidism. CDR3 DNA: TGTGCCAGCAGTTTAAAGGGGACACCCTATCAGCCCCAGCATTTT. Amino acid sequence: CASSLKGTPYQPQHF.